Here is one T cell receptor beta chain with its context. This specimen belongs to a study of control samples from healthy donors and cancer patients. Sequencing was performed with immunoSEQ multiplex PCR; in TCRdb, only in-frame clones are kept and a portion is missing. The sample consists of about 160,000 clones, 80% to 90% of them appearing once. The V and J ends lost 0 bases and 4 bases respectively, with 7 bases between them. The CDR3 covers 13 residues. Per germline, CDR1 MNHNS and CDR2 SASEGT. This TCR was sampled from a man younger than 45 in good health. The chain couples TRBV6-1 to TRBJ2-7; D is possibly TRBD2 (5 bases). Material: blood. CDR3 sequence: CASSEARDYEQYF. CDR3 bases: TGTGCCAGCAGTGAAGCGAGGGATTACGAGCAGTACTTC.